The TCR beta chain under discussion was sequenced for a study of blood T cell repertoires in COVID-19. Study as a whole: COVID-19 samples, acute and convalescent, were from the United States, Italy and Spain.

In the original analysis: Scientists estimated how many nucleated cells there were by amplifying reference gene primers. This table comes from immunoSEQ multiplex PCR, and its TCRdb copy is limited to in-frame clones, with some not included. That table is the source of V, J and clone size, and D and trimming were worked out from the DNA. Of roughly 280,000 clones in the sample, 83% were seen once. Trimming took 0 bases from V and 3 from J, leaving 13 bases between them. Germline V lookup: CDR1 GTSNPN, CDR2 SVGIG (reference sequence). CDR3 size: 15 residues. V is TRBV30 and J is TRBJ2-3; possible D gene TRBD1, 5 bases. The clonotype originates from a man aged 60 to 69 who had recovered from COVID-19. The sequencing input was peripheral blood. CDR3 amino acids: CAWSVGQGGTDTQYF. CDR3 nucleotides: TGTGCCTGGAGTGTGGGGCAGGGTGGGACAGATACGCAGTATTTT.